This T cell receptor beta chain was recovered during a study of cytomegalovirus exposure and HLA in healthy donors. Germline V gene lookup returns CDR1 SGDLS and CDR2 YYNGEE. V shed 4 bases, J shed 3 bases, and the junction held 5 bases outside the gene matches. The length of the CDR3 is 15 residues. Details on this clone: Its target is unknown.

Study-level results: An Asian-associated ancestry cluster reportedly showed fewer N-insertions than the roughly 670-donor mean in a later analysis. An analysis done earlier found most TCR beta V segments productive about 87% or about 30% of the time.

PCR employed 60 Vbeta and 13 Jbeta primers. The table came from immunoSEQ multiplex PCR; TCRdb's copy has only in-frame clones and leaves some out. The repertoire has about 170,000 clones, almost 75% of them found once; the top ten carry 5% to 6.5%. The TCR sequence derives from a young woman in good health and CMV-seropositive. This chain uses TRBV9 with TRBJ2-2; 8 bases fit TRBD2. The sequenced sample consisted of PBMCs. CDR3 sequence: CASSYSGVDTGELFF. The CDR3 DNA reads as TGTGCCAGCAGCTATAGCGGGGTGGACACCGGGGAGCTGTTTTTT. Supplemented by reference TRBV9 and TRBJ2-2, the full variable domain reads DSGVTQTPKHLITATGQRVTLRCSPRSGDLSVYWYQQSLDQGLQFLIQYYNGEERAKGNILERFSAQQFPDLHSELNLSSLELGDSALYFCASSYSGVDTGELFFGEGSRLTVL.